This T cell receptor beta chain was documented in a study of spatial heterogeneity in lung cancer. With 8 bases removed from V and 7 bases from J, the gap between germline ends came to 18 bases. Per the germline V gene, CDR1 is MNHEY and CDR2 is SVGEGT. The CDR3 is made up of 14 amino acids. MiXCR was run by TCRdb on the 5' RACE reads, yielding one entry per CDR3 protein. The data contain about 39,000 distinct CDR3 sequences, approximately 3.1% of them singletons. This clonotype was seen only a few times. Specified time point: sample taken at primary tumor resection. The V and J genes are TRBV6-2 or TRBV6-3 and TRBJ2-1; the D is unclear. This TCR derives from a male donor with early-stage non-small cell lung cancer. The sequenced sample was normal lung tissue next to the tumor, obtained at surgery. CDR3 in DNA: TGTGCCAGCGCGACGTCCCACGGCCCAAATGAGCAGTTCTTC. Amino acids: CASATSHGPNEQFF.